The source of this T cell receptor (beta chain) is a study of cytomegalovirus exposure and HLA in healthy donors. Study overall: A later analysis reported the same platform for the roughly 110 validation repertoires and the roughly 700 first-cohort repertoires. General study results and limits: Investigators reported approximately 170 TCR beta chains as tied to cytomegalovirus. The classifier was said to identify cytomegalovirus status with high specificity and sensitivity.

On this clone itself: Its antigen is undetermined.

Profiled with immunoSEQ multiplex PCR; TCRdb holds only in-frame clones, not every one. The sample carries about 130,000 clones, roughly 86% recorded once. The donors were part of the validation cohort of fewer than 150 subjects. That cohort was separate from the first cohort, which comprised about 670 subjects. With V trimmed by 3 bases and J by 4 bases, 5 bases remained unmatched. The CDR3 runs to 14 residues. In germline, CDR1 is MNHNS, CDR2 SASEGT. Material: PBMCs. The chain has TRBV6-1 and TRBJ1-2; 7 bases are a match to TRBD1. The sequence was obtained from a man between 25 and 39 years old in good health and CMV-seronegative. Here the CDR3 reads CASSESTGIYGYTF. The CDR3 region has the DNA TGTGCCAGCAGTGAGTCGACAGGGATCTATGGCTACACCTTC.